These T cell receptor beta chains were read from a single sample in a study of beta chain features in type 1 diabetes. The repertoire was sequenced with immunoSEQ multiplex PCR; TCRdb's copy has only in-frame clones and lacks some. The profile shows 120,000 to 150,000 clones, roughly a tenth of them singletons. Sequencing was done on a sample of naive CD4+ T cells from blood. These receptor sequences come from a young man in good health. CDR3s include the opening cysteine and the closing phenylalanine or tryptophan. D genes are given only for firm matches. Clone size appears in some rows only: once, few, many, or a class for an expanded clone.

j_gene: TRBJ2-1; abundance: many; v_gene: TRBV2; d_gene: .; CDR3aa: CASRAFGGSAGEQFF; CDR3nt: TGTGCCAGCAGGGCCTTTGGGGGGTCGGCTGGAGAGCAGTTCTTC
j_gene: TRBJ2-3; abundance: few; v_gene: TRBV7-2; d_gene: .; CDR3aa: CASSWAQRGDTQYF; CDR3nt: TGTGCCAGCAGCTGGGCACAAAGGGGAGATACGCAGTATTTT
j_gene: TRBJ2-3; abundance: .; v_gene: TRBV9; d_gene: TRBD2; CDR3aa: CASSPEAGGRTDTQYF; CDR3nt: TGTGCCAGCAGCCCCGAGGCGGGGGGCAGAACAGATACGCAGTATTTT
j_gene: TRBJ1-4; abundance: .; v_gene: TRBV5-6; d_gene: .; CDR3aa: CASSSPPRDSTELKNCFF; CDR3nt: .
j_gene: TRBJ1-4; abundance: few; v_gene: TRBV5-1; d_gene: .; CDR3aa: CASTGGSTNEKLFF; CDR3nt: TGCGCCAGCACCGGGGGTTCGACTAATGAAAAACTGTTTTTT
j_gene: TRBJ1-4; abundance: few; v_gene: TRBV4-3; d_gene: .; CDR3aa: CASSQDRRQGKEKLFF; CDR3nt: TGCGCCAGCAGCCAAGATCGTAGGCAGGGGAAAGAAAAACTGTTTTTT
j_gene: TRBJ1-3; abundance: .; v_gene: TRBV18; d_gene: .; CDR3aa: CASSPSTGIGNTIYF; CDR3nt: TGTGCCAGCTCACCAAGTACGGGTATAGGAAACACCATATATTTT
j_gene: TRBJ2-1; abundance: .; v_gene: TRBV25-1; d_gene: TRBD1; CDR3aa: CASSVRLGTGGKDEQFF; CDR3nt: TGTGCCAGCAGCGTGAGGCTCGGGACAGGGGGCAAGGATGAGCAGTTCTTC
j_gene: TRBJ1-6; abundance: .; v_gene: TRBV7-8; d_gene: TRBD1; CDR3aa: CASSLSGTAYNSPLHF; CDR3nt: TGTGCCAGCAGCTTATCCGGGACAGCCTATAATTCACCCCTCCACTTT
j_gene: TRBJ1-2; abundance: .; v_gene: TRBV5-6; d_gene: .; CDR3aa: CASLPQGFIYGYTF; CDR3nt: TGTGCCAGCTTACCTCAGGGGTTTATTTATGGCTACACCTTC
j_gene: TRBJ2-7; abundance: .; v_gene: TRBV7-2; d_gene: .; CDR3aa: CASRKWGRTYEQYF; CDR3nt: TGTGCCAGCAGAAAATGGGGGCGCACCTACGAGCAGTACTTC
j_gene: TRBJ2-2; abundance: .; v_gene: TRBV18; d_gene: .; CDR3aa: CASSPGLPGELFF; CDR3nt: TGTGCCAGCTCACCGGGGCTTCCCGGGGAGCTGTTTTTT
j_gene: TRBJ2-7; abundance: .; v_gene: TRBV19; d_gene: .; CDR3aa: CASSIVVTTGEQYF; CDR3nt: TGTGCCAGTAGTATAGTGGTCACCACCGGCGAGCAGTACTTC
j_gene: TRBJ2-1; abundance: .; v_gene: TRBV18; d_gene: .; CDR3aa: CASSPPSGSSSYNEQFF; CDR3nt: TGTGCCAGCTCACCACCGTCAGGCTCCAGCTCCTACAATGAGCAGTTCTTC
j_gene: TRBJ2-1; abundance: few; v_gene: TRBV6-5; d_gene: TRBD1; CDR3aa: CASSPGQGAGGQFF; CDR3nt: TGTGCCAGCAGTCCGGGACAGGGGGCGGGTGGGCAGTTCTTC
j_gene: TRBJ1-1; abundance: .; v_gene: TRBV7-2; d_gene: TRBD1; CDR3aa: CASSFSTGRYTEAFF; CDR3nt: TGTGCCAGCAGCTTCTCGACAGGGAGGTACACTGAAGCTTTCTTT
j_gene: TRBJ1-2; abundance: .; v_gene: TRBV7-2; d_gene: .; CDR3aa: CASSTRTVWRPVGTF; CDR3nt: TGTGCCAGCAGCACCCGGACAGTGTGGCGCCCCGTCGGCACCTTC
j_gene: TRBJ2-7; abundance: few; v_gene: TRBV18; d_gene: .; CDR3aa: CASSPSTGISYEQYF; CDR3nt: TGTGCCAGCTCACCAAGCACAGGGATCTCCTACGAGCAGTACTTC
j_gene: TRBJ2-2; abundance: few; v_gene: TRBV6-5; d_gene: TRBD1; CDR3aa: CASSYLDRGGTGELFF; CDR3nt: TGTGCCAGCAGTTATCTCGACAGGGGTGGCACCGGGGAGCTGTTTTTT
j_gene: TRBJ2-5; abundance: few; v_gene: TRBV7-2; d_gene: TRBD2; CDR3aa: CASSLYGLAGNQETQYF; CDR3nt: TGTGCCAGCAGCTTATACGGACTAGCGGGGAACCAAGAGACCCAGTACTTC
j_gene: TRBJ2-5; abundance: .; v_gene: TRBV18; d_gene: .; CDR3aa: CASSPQRAEETQYF; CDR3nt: TGTGCCAGCTCACCACAGCGGGCCGAAGAGACCCAGTACTTC
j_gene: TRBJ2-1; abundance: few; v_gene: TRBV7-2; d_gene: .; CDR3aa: CASSLAWGGANEQFF; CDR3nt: TGTGCCAGCAGCTTAGCCTGGGGGGGGGCCAATGAGCAGTTCTTC
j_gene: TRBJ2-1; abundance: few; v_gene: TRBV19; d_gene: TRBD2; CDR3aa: CASSIVNGGAGEQFF; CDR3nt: TGTGCCAGTAGTATAGTTAACGGGGGGGCCGGGGAGCAGTTCTTC
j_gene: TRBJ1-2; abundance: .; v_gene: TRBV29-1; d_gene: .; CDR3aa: CSAGDTPWGGYTF; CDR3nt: TGCAGCGCTGGGGACACCCCCTGGGGTGGCTACACCTTC
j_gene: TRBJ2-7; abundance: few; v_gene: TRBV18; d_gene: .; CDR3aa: CASSPGGGYEQYF; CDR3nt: TGTGCCAGCTCACCCGGGGGAGGTTACGAGCAGTACTTC
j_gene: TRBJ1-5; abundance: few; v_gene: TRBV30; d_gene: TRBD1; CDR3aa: CAWRTGDDQPQHF; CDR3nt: TGTGCCTGGAGGACAGGGGACGATCAGCCCCAGCATTTT
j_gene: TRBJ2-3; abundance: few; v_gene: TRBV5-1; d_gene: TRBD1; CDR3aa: CASSGGQGADTQYF; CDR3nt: TGCGCCAGCAGCGGCGGACAGGGCGCAGATACGCAGTATTTT
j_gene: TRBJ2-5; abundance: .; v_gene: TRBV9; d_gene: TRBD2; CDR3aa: CASSGSRGATETQYF; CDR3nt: TGTGCCAGCAGCGGATCGCGGGGGGCAACGGAGACCCAGTACTTC
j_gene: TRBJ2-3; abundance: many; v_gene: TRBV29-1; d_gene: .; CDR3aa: CSVAGQPTDTQYF; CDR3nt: TGCAGCGTAGCCGGACAGCCCACAGATACGCAGTATTTT
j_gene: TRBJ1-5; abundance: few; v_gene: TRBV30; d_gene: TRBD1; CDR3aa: CAWSVRDRGYQPQHF; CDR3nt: TGTGCCTGGAGTGTCCGGGACAGGGGATATCAGCCCCAGCATTTT
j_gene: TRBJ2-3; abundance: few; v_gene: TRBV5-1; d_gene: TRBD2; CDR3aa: CASTPSGPSTDTQYF; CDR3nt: TGCGCCAGCACCCCTAGCGGGCCTAGCACAGATACGCAGTATTTT
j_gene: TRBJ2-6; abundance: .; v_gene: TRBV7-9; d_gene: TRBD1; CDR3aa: CASSSTGDFFGANVLTF; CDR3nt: TGTGCCAGCAGCTCCACAGGGGATTTCTTTGGGGCCAACGTCCTGACTTTC
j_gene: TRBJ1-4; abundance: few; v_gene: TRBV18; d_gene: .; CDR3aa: CASSPEGAFHEKLFF; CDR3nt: TGTGCCAGCTCACCAGAAGGGGCTTTTCATGAAAAACTGTTTTTT